The 19 T cell receptor beta chains below all came from one sample that was sequenced in a study of T cell responses to AZD1222 COVID-19 vaccine. The method was immunoSEQ multiplex PCR; TCRdb's version includes in-frame clones alone and lacks a portion of them. The table includes 150,000 to 200,000 clones, 85% to 90% detected once. Sequences were derived from peripheral blood, sampled 28 days after the second AZD1222 dose. The source is an adult who received the AZD1222 COVID-19 vaccine.

This clone was detected many times. The chain links TRBV5-3 to TRBJ2-1; 9 nucleotides align to TRBD1. TRBV5-3 is annotated as an ORF whose role is uncertain. CDR3 length: 17 residues. After removal of 7 bases from V and 6 bases from J, the junction contained 17 bases not matched to a gene. CDR3 sequence (DNA): TGTGCCAGAGCGCACCCTCCGGGACAGGGCTTTCTCAATGAGCAGTTCTTC. This translates into CARAHPPGQGFLNEQFF.

The rearrangement joins TRBV6-5 to TRBJ1-5; 8 bases fit TRBD1. Losses at the gene ends were 6 bases for V and 5 bases for J; bases not matched to a gene: 3. CDR1 and CDR2 (germline): MNHEY, SVGAGI. The CDR3 has 13 amino acids. The CDR3 DNA is TGTGCCAGCAGCCCGACAGGGGATCAGCCCCAGCATTTT. The encoded protein is CASSPTGDQPQHF.

This clone was detected ten times or more. V usage is TRBV2 and J usage is TRBJ2-3, with 7 positions matching TRBD1. Germline V lookup: CDR1 SNHLY, CDR2 FYNNEI. The ends lost 7 bases at V and 4 bases at J; junction bases unmatched: 11. This CDR3 has 15 amino acids. The DNA of the CDR3 is TGTGCCAGCACCACCGGACAGGTCTTACCAGATACGCAGTATTTT. Translating it yields CASTTGQVLPDTQYF.

V and J are TRBV7-2 and TRBJ2-3; D perhaps matches TRBD2 (5 bases). Trimming took 4 bases from V and 4 from J, leaving 12 bases between them. Germline CDR1 is SGHTA and CDR2 is FQGNSA. The CDR3 sequence is 14 residues long. The CDR3 reads CASSSDLGADTQYF. CDR3 in DNA: TGTGCCAGCAGCTCAGATCTGGGAGCAGATACGCAGTATTTT.

The chain links TRBV5-4 to TRBJ2-1, with D possibly being TRBD2 (6 bases). Germline lookup yields CDR1 SGHNT and CDR2 YYREEE (reference sequence). There are 12 residues in the CDR3. V gave up 1 base and J gave up 10 bases, with 9 bases separating them. The CDR3 coding sequence is TGTGCCAGCAGCTTGCGGGACTCGGAGCAGTTCTTC. Its protein is CASSLRDSEQFF.

This chain uses TRBV4-3 with TRBJ2-5, with D perhaps matching TRBD1 (6 bases). The CDR3 is 15 amino acids. Germline CDR1 LGHNA, CDR2 YSLEER. The V end was cut by 3 bases, the J end by 1 base, with 12 bases between. The CDR3 bases are TGCGCCAGCAGCCATGAACAGGGAAGCCAAGAGACCCAGTACTTC. Amino acid sequence: CASSHEQGSQETQYF.

The gene calls are TRBV9 and TRBJ2-7; maybe TRBD2 (5 bases). This CDR3 is built from 13 residues. Trimming removed 2 bases at V and 4 bases at J, with 10 bases between. Germline lookup yields CDR1 SGDLS and CDR2 YYNGEE. In DNA, the CDR3 is TGTGCCAGCAGCGTCCGGGAAGGTTACGAGCAGTACTTC. Translated: CASSVREGYEQYF.

V gene TRBV10-1 combines with J gene TRBJ1-2; 10 nucleotides agree with TRBD1. Germline V CDR1 and CDR2: WNHNN, SYGVQD (reference sequence). Trimming removed 7 bases from V and 7 bases from J; junction bases left unmatched: 9. The CDR3 totals 14 residues. The CDR3 nucleotides are TGCGCCAGCACCCGGGACAGGGGATCATCTGGCTACACCTTC. Translation: CASTRDRGSSGYTF.

The V gene is TRBV7-8, the J gene TRBJ1-1; D is undetermined. The CDR3 length is 14 residues. Trimming removed 7 bases from V and 1 base from J, with 13 bases in between. Germline V gene data show CDR1 as SGHVS and CDR2 as FQNEAQ. The CDR3 coding sequence is TGTGCCAGCACCCAAGCGACGGAGAACACTGAAGCTTTCTTT. It specifies CASTQATENTEAFF.

The chain combines TRBV7-2 with TRBJ2-7; 10 nucleotides line up with TRBD2. Germline V lookup: CDR1 SGHTA, CDR2 FQGNSA. V lost 4 bases to trimming and J lost 4 bases; unmatched junction nucleotides: 4. The CDR3 contains 14 residues. The DNA for the CDR3 is TGTGCCAGCAGCTCCAGACTAGCGGGTTACGAGCAGTACTTC. It translates to CASSSRLAGYEQYF.

J is TRBJ2-7 and V is TRBV9; TRBD2 matches 12 bases. The CDR3 extends over 13 amino acids. V shed 3 bases, J shed 7 bases, and the junction held 2 bases outside the gene matches. Germline CDR1 SGDLS, CDR2 YYNGEE. This CDR3 is CASSGGLAGEQYF. CDR3 coding DNA: TGTGCCAGCAGCGGAGGACTAGCGGGGGAGCAGTACTTC.

CDR3 nucleotides: TGTGCCAGCAGTTTAGGCGGGAGGGGCTCCTACGAGCAGTACTTC. It encodes CASSLGGRGSYEQYF. The chain carries TRBV27 and TRBJ2-7; 9 bases are a match to TRBD2. Trimming at V came to 2 bases and at J to 0 bases, leaving 2 bases not matched to a gene. Germline V gene lookup returns CDR1 MNHEY and CDR2 SMNVEV (reference sequence). The CDR3 extends over 15 amino acids.

J is TRBJ2-1 and V is TRBV5-1; 9 bases align to TRBD2. The germline V gene has CDR1 SGHRS and CDR2 YFSETQ. This CDR3 is 14 amino acids long. V shed 5 bases, J shed 5 bases, and the junction held 5 bases outside the gene matches. The CDR3 loop reads CASSKGLAHNEQFF. The DNA of the CDR3 is TGCGCCAGCAGTAAGGGACTAGCCCACAATGAGCAGTTCTTC.

The rearrangement uses TRBV4-3 and TRBJ2-7; D is possibly TRBD1 or TRBD2 (6 bases each). Germline V gene lookup returns CDR1 LGHNA and CDR2 YSLEER. This CDR3 comprises 16 residues. V was clipped by 1 base and J by 5 bases, with 18 bases between them. The CDR3 DNA follows: TGCGCCAGCAGCCAAGGAGGGGGGTTAGGCGGGAACGAGCAGTACTTC. Its translation is CASSQGGGLGGNEQYF.

The gene calls are TRBV3-1 (or the pseudogene TRBV3-2) and TRBJ1-1; tentatively, D is TRBD1 (5 bases). CDR1 is LGHDT and CDR2 is YNNKEL in the germline V gene (reference sequence). The CDR3 extends over 14 amino acids. V lost 4 bases and J lost 4, with 13 bases in between. This CDR3 reads CASSPHPGGTEAFF. The DNA of the CDR3 is TGTGCCAGCAGCCCCCATCCGGGGGGCACTGAAGCTTTCTTT.

CDR3 nucleotides: TGCGCCAGCAGACAAAGCGGGAGCTCCTACAATGAGCAGTTCTTC. This translates into CASRQSGSSYNEQFF. The J gene is TRBJ2-1, the V gene TRBV5-1; 8 positions match TRBD2. The germline gives CDR1 SGHRS, CDR2 YFSETQ. The CDR3 sequence is 15 residues long. V was clipped by 5 bases and J by 0 bases; unmatched bases: 4.

The count of this clone is one. V is TRBV6-1 and J is TRBJ2-1; 7 bases line up with TRBD1. The CDR3 contains 17 residues. Germline V gene lookup returns CDR1 MNHNS and CDR2 SASEGT. The junction had 6 bases not matched to a gene; V was cut back by 0 bases and J by 1 base. The CDR3 sequence: CASSEAIQTGSYNEQFF. CDR3 sequence (DNA): TGTGCCAGCAGTGAAGCTATCCAGACAGGGTCCTACAATGAGCAGTTCTTC.

This chain links TRBV23-1 with TRBJ2-7; the D gene could be TRBD1 or TRBD2 (5 bases each). TRBV23-1 is marked as an open reading frame, function uncertain. CDR3 length: 15 amino acids. The V end lost 3 bases, the J end lost 5 bases, and 17 bases lay between the germline ends. The CDR3 is CASSQPGPPDHEQYF. In DNA, the CDR3 is TGCGCCAGCAGTCAGCCGGGACCGCCCGACCACGAGCAGTACTTC.

The chain employs TRBV9 and TRBJ1-5, with unresolved D. Germline V gene data show CDR1 as SGDLS and CDR2 as YYNGEE. The CDR3 is 14 residues long. Trimming pared 4 bases from V and 6 bases from J, leaving 14 bases between. As DNA, the CDR3 is TGTGCCAGCAGCAAAGACGGAGGTACTCAGCCCCAGCATTTT. Protein: CASSKDGGTQPQHF.